Below are 15 T cell receptor beta chains sequenced from a single sample in a study of identical twins. TCRdb processed the 5' RACE reads anew with MiXCR; each CDR3 protein has one entry. Of hundreds of thousands of distinct CDR3 sequences in the sample, roughly 6.2% are singletons; the top ten hold around 1.7%. Sequencing was performed on naive T cells sorted from blood. These receptors were collected from a man aged 18-30 years in good health.

This clonotype was observed a few times. The rearrangement uses TRBV7-2 and TRBJ2-1; D might be TRBD2 (7 bases). Germline V gene sequence: CDR1 SGHTA, CDR2 FQGNSA. V was cut by 4 bases and J by 2 bases, with 12 bases left in between. The CDR3 runs 15 residues. The CDR3 nucleotides are TGTGCCAGCAGCTCCGAGGGGGGGGCCTACAATGAGCAGTTCTTC. Encoded protein: CASSSEGGAYNEQFF.

In its sample, this clonotype was seen many times. The chain recombines TRBV11-2 with TRBJ2-7; TRBD2 matches 9 bases. The junction had 14 bases not matched to a gene; V was cut back by 5 bases and J by 3 bases. From germline, CDR1 is SGHAT and CDR2 FQNNGV. CDR3 length: 17 amino acids. The CDR3 coding sequence is TGTGCCAGCAGCGCGGCTGTACTAGCGGGTGTAGTCTACGAGCAGTACGTC. Translated: CASSAAVLAGVVYEQYV.

This clonotype was seen repeatedly, ten times or more. The genes are TRBV30 and TRBJ2-2; D tentatively fits TRBD1 or TRBD2 (5 bases each). Trimming left V 4 bases short and J 2 bases short, with 11 bases between. Germline assignment: CDR1 GTSNPN and CDR2 SVGIG (reference sequence). The CDR3 has 14 amino acids. Here the CDR3 reads CAWNPGANTGELFF. The CDR3 coding sequence is TGTGCCTGGAATCCCGGGGCAAACACCGGGGAGCTGTTTTTT.

This clonotype was detected many times. This sequence joins TRBV12-3 or TRBV12-4 and TRBJ2-2; the D gene is possibly TRBD2 (5 bases). The CDR3 is 15 amino acids. V was cut by 2 bases and J by 1 base, with 8 bases left in between. The CDR3 protein is CASSLSRGNTGELFF. CDR3 nucleotides: TGTGCCAGCAGTTTATCCCGGGGGAACACCGGGGAGCTGTTTTTT.

In nucleotides, the CDR3 is TGTGCCAGCAGCCAAGAGGGTGTGGGGGGCTATGAGCAGTTCTTC. Translating gives CASSQEGVGGYEQFF. The V and J genes are TRBV7-2 and TRBJ2-1; D may match TRBD1 or TRBD2 (6 bases each). The germline CDR1 and CDR2 sequences are SGHTA and FQGNSA. The CDR3 consists of 15 residues. Trimming took off 5 bases at V and 8 bases at J, with 19 bases between the two ends.

The rearrangement joins TRBV7-2 to TRBJ2-1, with a weak D call TRBD1 (5 bases). Per germline, CDR1 SGHTA and CDR2 FQGNSA. The CDR3 has 14 amino acids. V was clipped by 5 bases and J by 5 bases, with 13 bases between them. CDR3 loop: CASSLFTGNNEQFF. Here the CDR3 DNA reads TGTGCCAGCAGCCTCTTTACAGGAAACAATGAGCAGTTCTTC. Variable domain in full (rest from reference TRBV7-2 and TRBJ2-1): GAGVSQSPSNKVTEKGKDVELRCDPISGHTALYWYRQSLGQGLEFLIYFQGNSAPDKSGLPSDRFSAERTGGSVSTLTIQRTQQEDSAVYLCASSLFTGNNEQFFGPGTRLTVL.

This clonotype was observed many times. The genes are TRBV5-1 and TRBJ2-2; 9 nucleotides align to TRBD2. Germline V gene lookup returns CDR1 SGHRS and CDR2 YFSETQ. With 4 bases clipped from V and 5 bases from J, the junction kept 3 bases outside the gene matches. This CDR3 region has 14 residues. CDR3 bases: TGCGCCAGCAGCCCCGGACTAGCGACCGGGGAGCTGTTTTTT. Encoded protein: CASSPGLATGELFF.

This clonotype was counted ten times or more. The V and J genes are TRBV25-1 and TRBJ2-2; D is unclear. Between the trimmed V and J ends, which lost 7 bases and 9 bases, there was a span of 9 bases. Germline-derived CDR1 and CDR2 are MGHDK and SYGVNS. The CDR3 totals 11 residues. CDR3 sequence reads: CASTQSRELFF. The DNA for the CDR3 is TGTGCCAGCACCCAGTCCAGGGAGCTGTTTTTT.

Many counts were recorded for this clonotype. The V and J genes are TRBV20-1 and TRBJ2-1; tentative D call: TRBD2 (7 bases). The CDR3 has 14 residues. Germline V gives CDR1 DFQATT, CDR2 SNEGSKA (reference sequence). V lost 6 bases and J lost 8, with 20 bases in between. The chain's CDR3 is CSAAGGRGNHEQFF. The DNA of the CDR3 is TGCAGTGCCGCCGGGGGGAGGGGGAACCATGAGCAGTTCTTC.

This clonotype was seen many times. The chain is built from TRBV20-1 and TRBJ1-1, with a weak D call TRBD1 (5 bases). Germline values: CDR1 DFQATT, CDR2 SNEGSKA (reference sequence). Trimming removed 0 bases at V and 3 bases at J, with 20 bases between. The CDR3 loop spans 17 amino acids. DNA of the CDR3: TGCAGTGCTAGAGACGGGACTGCGGCAAGGAGGGACACTGAAGCTTTCTTT. Protein product: CSARDGTAARRDTEAFF.

The sample holds many counts of this clonotype. V gene TRBV10-3 combines with J gene TRBJ1-4; D is unclear. The CDR3 has 13 residues. V lost 5 bases, J lost 10 bases, and 14 bases lay in between. CDR1 and CDR2 from the germline V gene are ENHRY and SYGVKD. CDR3 residues: CAISPAEKGKLFF. CDR3 in DNA: TGTGCCATCAGTCCCGCGGAGAAGGGAAAACTGTTTTTT.

This clonotype appeared many times. The chain joins TRBV12-3 or TRBV12-4 to TRBJ2-4; 8 positions match TRBD2. The CDR3 is made up of 14 amino acids. V shed 8 bases and J 10 bases; nucleotides not matched to a gene: 13. DNA of the CDR3: TGTGCCAGCGGAGGTGGGGCTAGCGGGCGAATTCAGTACTTC. Translation gives CASGGGASGRIQYF.

This chain connects TRBV11-2 to TRBJ2-7, with 10 positions matching TRBD2. Germline V CDR1 and CDR2: SGHAT, FQNNGV. J lost 4 bases, V lost 3 bases, and 12 bases had no gene match. There are 17 residues in the CDR3. The CDR3 DNA reads TGTGCCAGCAGCTTTGGAAGCCTAGCGGGAGAGGGGTACGAGCAGTACGTC. Its translation: CASSFGSLAGEGYEQYV.

This clonotype was recorded many times. This chain connects TRBV6-1 to TRBJ2-6; no clear D. This CDR3 is built from 16 residues. Germline V gives CDR1 MNHNS, CDR2 SASEGT. V gave up 7 bases and J gave up 0 bases, with 13 bases separating them. The DNA for the CDR3 is TGTGCCAGCAATATCGACGGTAGCTCTGGGGCCAACGTCCTGACTTTC. Translated: CASNIDGSSGANVLTF.

This chain joins TRBV20-1 and TRBJ2-2; 15 bases agree with TRBD2. This CDR3 is built from 17 residues. The V segment lost 5 bases and the J segment 1 base; nucleotides outside the gene matches: 5. CDR1 is DFQATT, CDR2 SNEGSKA, per germline (reference sequence). The CDR3 DNA is TGCAGTGCTCGTGGACTAGCGGGAGGGGGGAACACCGGGGAGCTGTTTTTT. It encodes CSARGLAGGGNTGELFF.